This T cell receptor beta chain was sequenced during a study of blood T cells in healthy people across ages. Germline values: CDR1 MNHEY, CDR2 SVGAGI. The CDR3 has 15 amino acids. V was pared by 0 bases and J by 7 bases, with 10 bases between. This clonotype was found a few times. With a J-beta primer mix and a sample-barcoded 5' primer, a second PCR ran roughly 6 to 11 cycles. TCRdb reprocessed the 5' RACE reads with MiXCR, giving one entry per CDR3 protein. The table includes 500,000 to 700,000 distinct CDR3 sequences, approximately 30% detected once. Sequenced input: blood. This chain uses TRBV6-5 with TRBJ1-6; D uncertain. This receptor was obtained from a woman older than 75 in good health. Here the CDR3 reads CASSYSGRSNSPLHF. The CDR3 nucleotides read TGTGCCAGCAGTTACTCCGGGAGATCAAATTCACCCCTCCACTTT.